Listed below are T cell receptor beta chains from one sample, sequenced in a study of T cells in Graves' hyperthyroidism and ophthalmopathy. TCRdb used MiXCR to reprocess the multiplex PCR reads, holding one entry per CDR3 protein. The sample records roughly 290,000 distinct CDR3 sequences, roughly 13% being singletons. Sequencing was performed on blood. All receptors come from a woman in her thirties or forties with Graves' hyperthyroidism. CDR3s include the opening cysteine and the closing phenylalanine or tryptophan. The D gene is left open where the match is weak. Clone size is shown for a subset of rows, as once, few, many or a class of expanded clone.

abundance,j_gene,v_gene,d_gene,CDR3aa,CDR3nt
many,TRBJ2-1,TRBV2,.,CASMRTVGTSEQFF,TGTGCCAGCATGCGGACGGTGGGGACAAGTGAGCAGTTCTTC
many,TRBJ1-1,TRBV11-1,.,CASSFNSMNTEAFF,TGTGCCAGCAGCTTTAACAGCATGAACACTGAAGCTTTCTTT
.,TRBJ1-4,TRBV10-2,.,CASSESGPGNEKLFF,TGCGCCAGCAGTGAGTCCGGGCCCGGTAATGAAAAACTGTTTTTT
many,TRBJ2-7,TRBV7-9,.,CASSSNAEQNYEQYF,TGTGCCAGCAGCTCTAACGCCGAACAGAACTACGAGCAGTACTTC
many,TRBJ1-2,TRBV7-3,TRBD1,CASSSRTGGGYTF,TGTGCCAGCAGCTCCCGGACAGGGGGCGGCTACACCTTC
many,TRBJ1-1,TRBV2,.,CASNFQGSRNTEAFF,TGTGCCAGCAATTTTCAGGGCTCGCGGAACACTGAAGCTTTCTTT
.,TRBJ2-3,TRBV20-1,.,CSAGRTYSTDTQYF,TGCAGTGCTGGCCGGACCTATAGCACAGATACGCAGTATTTT
few,TRBJ1-6,TRBV20-1,.,CSARVSGSNSPLHF,TGCAGTGCTAGAGTATCAGGGAGTAATTCACCCCTCCACTTT
few,TRBJ2-7,TRBV9,.,CASSVAVGGYEQYF,TGTGCCAGCAGCGTAGCCGTGGGGGGCTACGAGCAGTACTTC
.,TRBJ1-2,TRBV9,.,CASSVEPGYGYTF,TGTGCCAGCAGCGTAGAGCCAGGGTATGGCTACACCTTC
.,TRBJ2-3,TRBV10-3,.,CAIAGTSSTDTQYF,TGTGCCATCGCAGGGACTTCGAGCACAGATACGCAGTATTTT
many,TRBJ2-5,TRBV10-3,TRBD2,CAISVIAGPETQYF,TGTGCCATCAGTGTTATAGCGGGTCCCGAGACCCAGTACTTC
few,TRBJ2-7,TRBV7-9,.,CASSLLTYEQYF,TGTGCCAGCAGCTTACTAACCTACGAGCAGTACTTC
few,TRBJ2-7,TRBV6-5,.,CASKPTRQRSSYEQYF,TGTGCCTCAAAGCCGACCAGACAGCGCAGCTCCTACGAGCAGTACTTC
many,TRBJ1-1,TRBV19,TRBD1,CASRDIGQVNTEAFF,TGTGCCAGTAGAGACATAGGACAGGTGAACACTGAAGCTTTCTTT
few,TRBJ2-5,TRBV24-1,.,CATSVGGAPGTQYF,TGTGCCACCAGTGTGGGGGGGGCCCCTGGGACCCAGTACTTC
few,TRBJ2-1,TRBV7-2,TRBD2,CASSLRAGRDEQFF,TGTGCCAGCAGCTTAAGAGCGGGAAGGGATGAGCAGTTCTTC
many,TRBJ2-1,TRBV12-3/TRBV12-4,.,CASSLVSGPSYNEQFF,TGTGCCAGCAGTTTAGTCTCGGGTCCCTCCTACAATGAGCAGTTCTTC
many,TRBJ1-1,TRBV11-2,.,CASSSDRLDTEAFF,TGTGCCAGCAGCTCGGACAGATTAGACACTGAAGCTTTCTTT
many,TRBJ2-1,TRBV15,.,CATSSSDNEQFF,TGTGCCACCAGCAGCTCCGACAATGAGCAGTTCTTC
.,TRBJ2-3,TRBV7-3,.,CASSPGREITDTQYF,TGTGCCAGCAGTCCGGGACGAGAAATCACAGATACGCAGTATTTT
many,TRBJ2-3,TRBV28,.,CASRKPATDTQYF,TGTGCCAGTCGAAAACCGGCAACAGATACGCAGTATTTT
few,TRBJ2-1,TRBV9,.,CASSVVPSSYNEQFF,TGTGCCAGCAGCGTAGTCCCCAGCTCCTACAATGAGCAGTTCTTC
.,TRBJ2-5,TRBV12-3/TRBV12-4,.,CARSPTWETQYF,TGTGCCAGAAGCCCGACTTGGGAGACCCAGTACTTC
many,TRBJ2-1,TRBV24-1,.,CATSAGAFSSYNEQFF,TGTGCCACCAGTGCAGGGGCCTTTAGCTCCTACAATGAGCAGTTCTTC
many,TRBJ2-1,TRBV3-1,TRBD2,CASSQLAGGPQDEQFF,TGTGCCAGCAGCCAACTAGCGGGAGGGCCTCAGGATGAGCAGTTCTTC
.,TRBJ1-2,TRBV13,TRBD1,CASSLGYGQAHGYTF,TGTGCCAGCAGCTTAGGCTATGGACAGGCCCATGGCTACACCTTC
many,TRBJ1-2,TRBV15,.,CATKGRDKSNYGYTF,TGTGCCACCAAAGGCAGGGATAAGAGCAACTATGGCTACACCTTC
few,TRBJ2-1,TRBV4-2,.,CASSQDTRTNYNEQFF,TGTGCCAGCAGCCAAGACACACGGACAAACTACAATGAGCAGTTCTTC
many,TRBJ2-5,TRBV3-1,.,CASGHSQETQYF,TGTGCCAGTGGACACTCACAAGAGACCCAGTACTTC